This TCR beta chain was captured by sequencing in a study of blood T cell repertoires in COVID-19. The overall study: T cells, B-cell-depleted T cells, or PBMCs provided the cDNA or gDNA that served as material.

As processed by the authors: Amplifying reference gene primers gave estimates of nucleated cell counts. Here immunoSEQ multiplex PCR was the method, and the copy in TCRdb shows in-frame clones only, minus some. That table furnishes V, J and clone size, whereas the DNA furnished D and trimming. The table records some 210,000 clones, approximately 82% of them present only once. V was clipped by 0 bases and J by 3 bases, with 11 bases between them. The CDR3 is 14 residues long. The V gene's germline CDR1 is GTSNPN and CDR2 SVGIG (reference sequence). The genes are TRBV30 and TRBJ1-2; the D gene is possibly TRBD1 (5 bases). Material for sequencing was peripheral blood. This clonotype was obtained from a woman between 40 and 50 years old with acute or convalescent COVID-19. This CDR3 is CAWSVPGSDYGYTF. The CDR3, as DNA: TGTGCCTGGAGTGTCCCAGGGTCGGACTATGGCTACACCTTC.